What follows are 8 T cell receptor beta chains derived from one specimen sequenced in a study of shared clonotypes between healthy human individuals. TCRdb's table, derived via immunoSEQ multiplex PCR, lists solely in-frame clones and lacks some. The sample has 2 million to 2.5 million clones, 93% seen once. The specimen was naive CD4+ T cells from PBMCs. Subset here: CD45RA+ positively selected. The receptor source for this set is a man between 18 and 35 years old in good health. Some clones in this sample may be carry-over from other donors' samples.

The CDR3 loop is CAWRLGQNTEAFF. In DNA form, the CDR3 reads TGTGCCTGGAGACTGGGACAGAATACTGAAGCTTTCTTT. The chain is built from TRBV30 and TRBJ1-1; 7 nucleotides match TRBD1. Looked up from germline, CDR1 is GTSNPN and CDR2 is SVGIG (reference sequence). J was trimmed by 5 bases and V by 3 bases; bases with no gene match: 6. The CDR3 extends over 13 amino acids.

The chain joins TRBV27 to TRBJ1-5; the D gene is possibly TRBD1 (5 bases). The germline CDR1 and CDR2 sequences are MNHEY and SMNVEV (reference sequence). Trimming removed 5 bases from V and 6 bases from J, with 17 bases in between. This CDR3 comprises 15 residues. The CDR3 bases are TGTGCCAGCAGTCCCCGTTGGGGGACTAGTCAGCCCCAGCATTTT. This encodes CASSPRWGTSQPQHF.

This clone was found once. The chain carries TRBV2 and TRBJ2-7; 10 bases are a match to TRBD1. This CDR3 comprises 16 residues. Germline assignment: CDR1 SNHLY and CDR2 FYNNEI. With V trimmed by 7 bases and J by 3 bases, 12 bases remained unmatched. CDR3 amino acids: CASTGQGEFGLYEQYF. The CDR3, as DNA: TGTGCCAGCACAGGACAGGGGGAATTTGGTCTCTACGAGCAGTACTTC.

This clone has a single count. The gene calls are TRBV7-6 and TRBJ2-1; the D is unclear. V was shortened by 3 bases and J by 4 bases, with 10 bases between the two germline ends. Per the germline V gene, CDR1 is SGHVS and CDR2 is FNYEAQ. The CDR3 has 14 amino acids. CDR3: CASSFTSTYNEQFF. The CDR3 region has the DNA TGTGCCAGCAGCTTTACCTCTACTTACAATGAGCAGTTCTTC.

V and J are TRBV7-3 and TRBJ2-1; TRBD2 agrees at 9 bases. Per the germline V gene, CDR1 is SGHTA and CDR2 is FQGTGA. The CDR3 has 15 amino acids. V dropped 5 bases and J dropped 4; count of bases not matched to a gene: 6. Here the CDR3 reads CASSLGLARYNEQFF. The CDR3 bases are TGTGCCAGCAGCCTAGGACTAGCGAGATACAATGAGCAGTTCTTC.

The chain links TRBV6-5 to TRBJ2-3, with 8 bases identical to TRBD2. Trimming removed 7 bases from V and 3 bases from J; junction bases left unmatched: 3. In germline, CDR1 is MNHEY, CDR2 SVGAGI. The length of the CDR3 is 13 residues. This CDR3 reads CASTQRETDTQYF. The DNA of the CDR3 is TGTGCCAGCACCCAGCGGGAGACAGATACGCAGTATTTT.

The V and J genes are TRBV7-3 and TRBJ2-5; 9 bases line up with TRBD1. In germline, CDR1 is SGHTA, CDR2 FQGTGA. V dropped 5 bases and J dropped 4; count of bases not matched to a gene: 8. The CDR3 runs to 15 residues. The CDR3: CASSLAGTGSETQYF. The CDR3 DNA follows: TGTGCCAGCAGCCTTGCGGGGACAGGGTCAGAGACCCAGTACTTC.

The gene calls are TRBV5-4 and TRBJ2-3; 7 bases line up with TRBD1. The CDR3 is 15 residues long. V lost 0 bases to trimming and J lost 4 bases; unmatched junction nucleotides: 5. The germline V gene has CDR1 SGHNT and CDR2 YYREEE (reference sequence). CDR3: CASSLVGDSADTQYF. In DNA form, the CDR3 reads TGTGCCAGCAGCTTGGTTGGGGACAGCGCAGATACGCAGTATTTT.